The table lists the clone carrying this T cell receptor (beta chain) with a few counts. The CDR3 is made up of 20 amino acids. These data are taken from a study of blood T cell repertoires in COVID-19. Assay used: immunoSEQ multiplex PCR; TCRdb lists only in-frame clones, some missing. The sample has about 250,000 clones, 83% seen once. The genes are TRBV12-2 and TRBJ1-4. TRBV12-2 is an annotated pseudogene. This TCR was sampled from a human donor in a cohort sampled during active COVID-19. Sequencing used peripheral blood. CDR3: CASRPGGRVWIRWLNEKLFF. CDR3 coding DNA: TGTGCAAGTCGCCCCGGTGGGCGGGTTTGGATACGGTGGCTTAATGAAAAACTGTTTTTT.